This record covers a single T cell receptor (beta chain). Its antigen is unidentified. Germline V gives CDR1 SGHTA, CDR2 FQGNSA. Germline trimming cut 2 bases from V and 0 bases from J; bases unmatched to any gene: 2. The CDR3 runs to 15 residues. This sample was included in a study of T-cell memory formation after mild COVID-19. The study's findings and limits: In pre-infection memory, a portion of responding clones appeared, which suggested that cross-reactive memory joined.

TCRdb ran MiXCR on the 5' RACE reads and lists one entry per CDR3 protein. The sample includes fewer than 400,000 distinct CDR3 sequences, around a sixth of them seen just once. The V and J genes are TRBV7-2 and TRBJ2-5; TRBD2 agrees at 8 bases. Sequencing was performed on PBMCs or a T cell subset sorted from them (not recorded which). The source of this sequence is a man younger than 35 who had mild COVID-19 (a few samples of this study predate the infection). Cell type and time point are not known. This CDR3 reads CASSLTSGYQETQYF. The CDR3 region has the DNA TGTGCCAGCAGCTTAACTAGCGGATACCAAGAGACCCAGTACTTC.